The 14 T cell receptor beta chains below were found in one sample sequenced in a study of T cells in Graves' hyperthyroidism and ophthalmopathy. RNA transcripts served as the template for amplifying TCR beta CDR3 regions. The HTBI primer set served for first-round RT-PCR of the TCR CDR3. TCRdb reprocessed the multiplex PCR reads with MiXCR, giving one entry per CDR3 protein. The table has a few hundred thousand distinct CDR3 sequences, approximately 13% seen once; the top ten hold 9.2%. What was sequenced was blood. These receptor sequences come from a woman in her late teens or twenties with Graves' hyperthyroidism.

This clonotype was recorded many times. The rearrangement joins TRBV28 to TRBJ2-7; no definite D call. The CDR3 contains 13 residues. Germline lookup yields CDR1 MDHEN and CDR2 SYDVKM. Trimming pared 4 bases from V and 0 bases from J, leaving 7 bases between. As DNA, the CDR3 is TGTGCCAGCAGTTATGGCCTCTCCTACGAGCAGTACTTC. It is translated as CASSYGLSYEQYF.

This clonotype was recorded a few times. This sequence joins TRBV19 and TRBJ1-3; D ambiguous. Germline lookup yields CDR1 LNHDA and CDR2 SQIVND (reference sequence). CDR3 size: 17 residues. V lost 6 bases to trimming and J lost 1 base, with 19 bases between them. CDR3 sequence reads: CASRPPPGDSSGNTIYF. DNA of the CDR3: TGTGCCAGTAGGCCACCCCCCGGAGACTCATCTGGAAACACCATATATTTT.

The table lists this clonotype with many counts. The V call is TRBV6-2 or TRBV6-3, the J call TRBJ1-1; tentative D call: TRBD1 (6 bases). CDR1 is MNHEY and CDR2 is SVGEGT in the germline V gene. The V and J ends lost 4 bases and 7 bases respectively, with 16 bases between them. The CDR3 loop spans 14 amino acids. This CDR3 is CASSSPYEDSEAFF. The CDR3 nucleotides read TGTGCCAGCAGTTCCCCCTACGAGGACAGTGAAGCTTTCTTT.

With regard to this clonotype: A much larger clonotype is one base distant, so this may be a read error. V gene TRBV6-9 combines with J gene TRBJ2-7; 11 bases are a match to TRBD2. This CDR3 spans 16 amino acids. Germline CDR1 reads MNHGY; CDR2 reads SVAAGI. The CDR3 DNA follows: TGTGCCAGCGGTTACCCAGTAGCGGGGGGGAACTACGAGCAGTACTTC. Translated: CASGYPVAGGNYEQYF.

This clonotype was observed a handful of times. The genes are TRBV6-2 or TRBV6-3 and TRBJ2-5, with 15 bases that match TRBD2. The CDR3 is 15 amino acids. With V trimmed by 8 bases and J by 4 bases, 5 bases remained unmatched. Germline-derived CDR1 and CDR2 are MNHEY and SVGEGT. CDR3 in DNA: TGTGCCAGCGGACTAGCGGGGGGGCCTGGAGAGACCCAGTACTTC. As protein: CASGLAGGPGETQYF.

There are a few counts of this clonotype. This chain connects TRBV19 to TRBJ1-5; D is uncertain. The germline V and J ends were trimmed by 2 bases and 8 bases, with 19 bases remaining between them. Germline assignment: CDR1 LNHDA and CDR2 SQIVND (reference sequence). The CDR3 spans 16 residues. CDR3 amino acids: CASSIFTQATPEPQHF. The DNA for the CDR3 is TGTGCCAGTAGTATATTCACCCAGGCGACCCCAGAGCCCCAGCATTTT.

This clonotype turned up a few times. V usage is TRBV7-3 and J usage is TRBJ2-7; TRBD2 is a possible D gene (6 bases). V lost 1 base and J lost 3, with 13 bases in between. Germline lookup yields CDR1 SGHTA and CDR2 FQGTGA. The CDR3 spans 15 residues. CDR3 sequence: CASSLIADKYYEQYF. The CDR3, as DNA: TGTGCCAGCAGCTTAATAGCGGACAAGTACTACGAGCAGTACTTC.

This clonotype was found many times. V usage is TRBV2 and J usage is TRBJ1-2; a weak D match, TRBD1 (5 bases). The germline V gene has CDR1 SNHLY and CDR2 FYNNEI. Trimming shortened V by 7 bases and J by 3 bases, and 12 bases separated the two germline ends. This CDR3 spans 13 amino acids. CDR3 residues: CASTQGVHYGYTF. CDR3 sequence (DNA): TGTGCCAGCACCCAGGGAGTTCACTATGGCTACACCTTC.

The V call is TRBV7-9, the J call TRBJ2-2; the D call may be TRBD1 or TRBD2 (5 bases each). The V end was cut by 6 bases, the J end by 4 bases, with 18 bases between. This CDR3 is 16 amino acids long. Germline values: CDR1 SEHNR, CDR2 FQNEAQ (reference sequence). The CDR3 sequence: CASSPFGGEGTGELFF. The CDR3 coding sequence is TGTGCCAGCAGTCCCTTTGGGGGAGAGGGCACCGGGGAGCTGTTTTTT.

The chain uses TRBV2 and TRBJ1-6; 7 nucleotides agree with TRBD1. The germline V gene has CDR1 SNHLY and CDR2 FYNNEI. V lost 6 bases, J lost 8 bases, and 10 bases stayed unmatched. The CDR3 runs to 15 residues. The CDR3: CASSEGRQGHSPLHF. CDR3 nucleotide sequence: TGTGCCAGCAGCGAGGGGAGACAGGGACATTCACCCCTCCACTTT.

The chain has TRBV28 and TRBJ2-5; D gene ambiguous. The CDR3 covers 13 residues. Trimming took off 8 bases at V and 0 bases at J, with 10 bases between the two ends. Per germline, CDR1 MDHEN and CDR2 SYDVKM. The CDR3 sequence: CASSPYHQETQYF. In DNA, the CDR3 is TGTGCCAGCTCACCCTACCACCAAGAGACCCAGTACTTC.

This clonotype was found many times. CDR3 nucleotides: TGTGCCAGCAGCTTGGTAGGGGCACTCTGGTATGGCTACACCTTC. It is translated as CASSLVGALWYGYTF. This sequence joins TRBV7-9 and TRBJ1-2; perhaps TRBD1 as D (5 bases). V was shortened by 3 bases and J by 5 bases, with 16 bases between the two germline ends. The CDR3 runs to 15 residues. The V gene's germline CDR1 is SEHNR and CDR2 FQNEAQ (reference sequence).

In this sample, this clonotype turned up a few times. CDR3 DNA sequence: TGCAGCGTTGAAGGGGGGACAGCCTATGGCTACACCTTC. It is translated as CSVEGGTAYGYTF. The chain carries TRBV29-1 and TRBJ1-2; 7 bases map to TRBD1. V lost 1 base, J lost 4 bases, and 3 bases stayed unmatched. CDR1 SQVTM and CDR2 ANQGSEA come from the germline V gene. This CDR3 has 13 amino acids.

J is TRBJ1-2 and V is TRBV20-1; perhaps TRBD1 as D (6 bases). The CDR3 spans 12 residues. Trimming shortened V by 6 bases and J by 4 bases, and 12 bases separated the two germline ends. CDR1 is DFQATT, CDR2 SNEGSKA, per germline (reference sequence). CDR3 loop: CSANDRTYGYTF. The CDR3 region has the DNA TGCAGTGCCAACGACAGGACCTATGGCTACACCTTC.